This passage covers 27 T cell receptor beta chains from one sample sequenced in a study of beta chain features in type 1 diabetes. Since all of the isolated RNA was reverse transcribed, expressed TCRB transcripts were what got sequenced. Profiled with immunoSEQ multiplex PCR; TCRdb holds only in-frame clones, not every one. The data contain hundreds of thousands of clones, about 70% of them singletons. The sequenced material came from naive CD4+ T cells from blood. These TCRs come from a man younger than 40 in good health.

This clone was counted between two and nine times. The rearrangement joins TRBV29-1 to TRBJ2-5, with unresolved D. The CDR3 runs 14 residues. Per germline, CDR1 SQVTM and CDR2 ANQGSEA. Between the trimmed V and J ends, which lost 3 bases and 3 bases, there was a span of 14 bases. In nucleotides, the CDR3 is TGCAGCGTTGAGTTGGCGTACGGAGAAGAGACCCAGTACTTC. Its protein is CSVELAYGEETQYF.

For this clone: One junction end does not reproduce the germline sequence, and a read error may be involved. The chain combines TRBV4-3 with TRBJ1-2; the D is unclear. Germline loops: CDR1 LGHNA, CDR2 YSLEER. This CDR3 has 15 residues. This CDR3 is CASNQDTASNYGYTF. Here the CDR3 DNA reads TGCGCCAGCAACCAAGATACAGCCTCTAACTATGGCTACACCTTC.

The rearrangement links TRBV18 to TRBJ2-3; a weak D match, TRBD2 (5 bases). This CDR3 has 15 residues. The V gene lost 3 bases and the J gene lost 1 base, with 11 bases spanning the gap. Looked up from germline, CDR1 is KGHSH and CDR2 is LQKENI. CDR3 sequence: CASSPRLSGTDTQYF. The CDR3 DNA is TGTGCCAGCTCACCTCGACTATCAGGCACAGATACGCAGTATTTT.

The chain combines TRBV10-3 with TRBJ1-4; TRBD1 matches 8 bases. The trim removed 6 bases at V and 5 bases at J, leaving 8 bases unmatched. This CDR3 has 15 residues. CDR1 and CDR2 from the germline V gene are ENHRY and SYGVKD. Written as DNA, the CDR3 is TGTGCCATCAGATCCCCGGGACAGGAGAATGAAAAACTGTTTTTT. Its translation is CAIRSPGQENEKLFF.

This chain joins TRBV13 and TRBJ2-1; no definite D call. Germline CDR1 and CDR2: PRHDT and FYEKMQ (reference sequence). The CDR3 is 12 residues long. V was shortened by 6 bases and J by 10 bases, with 13 bases between the two germline ends. This CDR3 is CASSPTVGEQFF. The CDR3 bases are TGTGCCAGCAGTCCCACTGTGGGCGAGCAGTTCTTC.

For this clone: Other DNA sequences in this specimen translate into the identical CDR3. The chain combines TRBV20-1 with TRBJ2-1, with D possibly being TRBD2 (5 bases). Germline V lookup: CDR1 DFQATT, CDR2 SNEGSKA (reference sequence). The CDR3 runs to 11 residues. Trimming took off 3 bases at V and 7 bases at J, with 7 bases between the two ends. The CDR3 loop is CSASRENEQFF. The CDR3 DNA reads as TGCAGTGCTAGTAGGGAGAATGAGCAGTTCTTC.

This clone was picked up a small number of times. The gene calls are TRBV30 and TRBJ2-1; no firm D call. Trimming pared 5 bases from V and 0 bases from J, leaving 8 bases between. Germline CDR1 is GTSNPN and CDR2 is SVGIG (reference sequence). The CDR3 extends over 13 amino acids. The DNA for the CDR3 is TGTGCCTGGTCCCCCGACTCCTACAATGAGCAGTTCTTC. Protein: CAWSPDSYNEQFF.

About this clone: Other DNA sequences in the same sample also yield this CDR3. V is TRBV7-2 and J is TRBJ1-2, with D possibly TRBD1 on 6 matching bases. This CDR3 has 13 amino acids. CDR1 is SGHTA, CDR2 FQGNSA, per germline. Trimming removed 5 bases from V and 2 bases from J, with 9 bases in between. The chain's CDR3 is CASSPDRNYGYTF. The DNA for the CDR3 is TGTGCCAGCAGCCCCGACAGGAACTATGGCTACACCTTC.

The chain couples TRBV27 to TRBJ2-1; D might be TRBD2 (6 bases). Germline V gene sequence: CDR1 MNHEY, CDR2 SMNVEV (reference sequence). V lost 2 bases, J lost 5 bases, and 19 bases lay in between. The CDR3 runs to 17 residues. CDR3 sequence (DNA): TGTGCCAGCAGTTTAAAGCCCCTGGCGGGGAGTCACAATGAGCAGTTCTTC. It translates to CASSLKPLAGSHNEQFF.

This chain joins TRBV30 and TRBJ1-2; 7 positions match TRBD1. The trim removed 3 bases at V and 8 bases at J, leaving 6 bases unmatched. The V gene's germline CDR1 is GTSNPN and CDR2 SVGIG (reference sequence). The CDR3 sequence is 12 residues long. This CDR3 reads CAWRQGQRGYTF. CDR3 nucleotide sequence: TGTGCCTGGAGACAGGGGCAAAGGGGCTACACCTTC. The entire variable domain, with the rest obtained from reference TRBV30 and TRBJ1-2, is as follows: SQTIHQWPATLVQPVGSPLSLECTVEGTSNPNLYWYRQAAGRGLQLLFYSVGIGQISSEVPQNLSASRPQDRQFILSSKKLLLSDSGFYLCAWRQGQRGYTFGSGTRLTVV.

The chain is built from TRBV7-2 and TRBJ2-7; 11 bases agree with TRBD1. The germline V gene encodes CDR1 SGHTA and CDR2 FQGNSA. This CDR3 region has 14 residues. With 5 bases clipped from V and 3 bases from J, the junction kept 3 bases outside the gene matches. The CDR3 here is CASSPGTGGYEQYF. In DNA, the CDR3 is TGTGCCAGCAGCCCCGGGACAGGGGGCTACGAGCAGTACTTC.

The chain uses TRBV7-2 and TRBJ2-6; 9 bases are a match to TRBD2. In germline, CDR1 is SGHTA, CDR2 FQGNSA. With 4 bases clipped from V and 0 bases from J, the junction kept 7 bases outside the gene matches. This CDR3 region has 18 residues. The CDR3, as DNA: TGTGCCAGCAGCTCCCCGACTAGCGGACCCTCTGGGGCCAACGTCCTGACTTTC. Protein sequence: CASSSPTSGPSGANVLTF. The whole variable domain, filled in from reference TRBV7-2 and TRBJ2-6, reads GAGVSQSPSNKVTEKGKDVELRCDPISGHTALYWYRQSLGQGLEFLIYFQGNSAPDKSGLPSDRFSAERTGGSVSTLTIQRTQQEDSAVYLCASSSPTSGPSGANVLTFGAGSRLTVL.

The V and J genes are TRBV30 and TRBJ2-3; D unclear. The CDR3 sequence is 14 residues long. Germline V lookup: CDR1 GTSNPN, CDR2 SVGIG (reference sequence). V lost 0 bases, J lost 5 bases, and 12 bases lay in between. CDR3 DNA sequence: TGTGCCTGGAGTGTACCAGGCAGACGAGATACGCAGTATTTT. It yields the protein CAWSVPGRRDTQYF. Based on the CDR3 plus reference TRBV30 and TRBJ2-3, the full variable domain is SQTIHQWPATLVQPVGSPLSLECTVEGTSNPNLYWYRQAAGRGLQLLFYSVGIGQISSEVPQNLSASRPQDRQFILSSKKLLLSDSGFYLCAWSVPGRRDTQYFGPGTRLTVL.

This chain joins TRBV19 and TRBJ2-3; the match to TRBD1 covers 10 bases. The J segment lost 0 bases and the V segment lost 5 bases, leaving 2 bases of the junction unmatched. The CDR3 consists of 15 residues. Germline V gene data show CDR1 as LNHDA and CDR2 as SQIVND (reference sequence). This CDR3 is CASSDRGPSTDTQYF. The CDR3 nucleotides are TGTGCCAGTAGTGACAGGGGGCCGAGCACAGATACGCAGTATTTT.

V gene TRBV27 combines with J gene TRBJ2-3; D remains ambiguous. Trimming left V 2 bases short and J 2 bases short, with 8 bases between. Per the germline V gene, CDR1 is MNHEY and CDR2 is SMNVEV (reference sequence). The CDR3 is 14 residues long. In DNA form, the CDR3 reads TGTGCCAGCAGTTTAAGTGACACCACAGATACGCAGTATTTT. Its translation is CASSLSDTTDTQYF.

The gene calls are TRBV29-1 and TRBJ2-1, with D perhaps given as TRBD1 or TRBD2 (5 bases each). CDR3 length: 16 residues. Germline V lookup: CDR1 SQVTM, CDR2 ANQGSEA. Trimming took 0 bases from V and 2 from J, leaving 14 bases between them. CDR3 nucleotides: TGCAGCGTTGAAGATCGGGGCTTTGGGCCCTACAATGAGCAGTTCTTC. Translating it yields CSVEDRGFGPYNEQFF.

The chain links TRBV30 to TRBJ1-5; D is ambiguous. V gave up 2 bases and J gave up 5 bases, with 10 bases separating them. The CDR3 extends over 13 amino acids. The germline gives CDR1 GTSNPN, CDR2 SVGIG (reference sequence). The CDR3 DNA sequence: TGTGCCTGGAGTATTGGACCCTATCAGCCCCAGCATTTT. Protein product: CAWSIGPYQPQHF. Supplemented by reference TRBV30 and TRBJ1-5, the full variable domain reads SQTIHQWPATLVQPVGSPLSLECTVEGTSNPNLYWYRQAAGRGLQLLFYSVGIGQISSEVPQNLSASRPQDRQFILSSKKLLLSDSGFYLCAWSIGPYQPQHFGDGTRLSIL.

This clone was seen only a few times. V and J are TRBV10-3 and TRBJ2-3, with D possibly matching TRBD2 (7 bases). V dropped 3 bases and J dropped 7 bases, with 17 bases sitting between them. The CDR3 has 15 residues. Germline V gives CDR1 ENHRY, CDR2 SYGVKD. As DNA, the CDR3 is TGTGCCATCAGTGACGGGGGGCGTGTTCCAAATACGCAGTATTTT. Translated, it gives CAISDGGRVPNTQYF.

The chain recombines TRBV14 with TRBJ2-2; 9 bases are a match to TRBD2. The germline gives CDR1 SGHDN, CDR2 FVKESK. There are 16 residues in the CDR3. V lost 1 base to trimming and J lost 7 bases; unmatched junction nucleotides: 7. The CDR3 here is CASSQGSGRIVGELFF. CDR3 coding DNA: TGTGCCAGCAGCCAAGGAAGCGGGAGGATCGTCGGGGAGCTGTTTTTT.

The V gene is TRBV30, the J gene TRBJ2-1; no clear D. Germline values: CDR1 GTSNPN, CDR2 SVGIG (reference sequence). The CDR3 is made up of 14 amino acids. V lost 0 bases and J 5 bases, leaving 11 bases between the germline ends. The CDR3 loop is CAWSVLRTNNEQFF. The CDR3 DNA reads as TGTGCCTGGAGTGTACTCCGGACCAACAATGAGCAGTTCTTC.

The chain recombines TRBV18 with TRBJ2-1; D is possibly TRBD1 (6 bases). Deletions cut 5 bases from V and 9 bases from J, with 14 bases between. CDR1 is KGHSH, CDR2 LQKENI, per germline. This CDR3 has 13 residues. The CDR3 sequence is CASSTNVRGEQFF. CDR3 DNA sequence: TGTGCCAGCTCAACGAACGTCAGGGGTGAGCAGTTCTTC.

V usage is TRBV30 and J usage is TRBJ2-1; TRBD2 aligns across 7 bases. This CDR3 contains 15 residues. Germline assignment: CDR1 GTSNPN and CDR2 SVGIG (reference sequence). V dropped 0 bases and J dropped 0; count of bases not matched to a gene: 2. The CDR3 reads CAWSVAGYSYNEQFF. Written as DNA, the CDR3 is TGTGCCTGGAGTGTAGCGGGGTACTCCTACAATGAGCAGTTCTTC.

Only a few counts were recorded for this clone. The rearrangement links TRBV30 to TRBJ2-6; D is undetermined. The CDR3 is 14 residues long. Germline V CDR1 and CDR2: GTSNPN, SVGIG (reference sequence). Between the trimmed V and J ends, which lost 0 bases and 4 bases, there was a span of 7 bases. CDR3 sequence reads: CAWSVRPGANVLTF. The CDR3 DNA reads as TGTGCCTGGAGTGTACGTCCGGGGGCCAACGTCCTGACTTTC.

The chain uses TRBV29-1 and TRBJ2-3, with D perhaps TRBD2 (6 bases). The germline gives CDR1 SQVTM, CDR2 ANQGSEA. Trimming took off 2 bases at V and 4 bases at J, with 10 bases between the two ends. The CDR3 loop spans 13 amino acids. The CDR3 DNA sequence: TGCAGCGTTGAACGCGGGACCCCAGATACGCAGTATTTT. Encoded protein: CSVERGTPDTQYF.

The rearrangement links TRBV9 to TRBJ1-2; D gene uncertain. This CDR3 has 15 amino acids. The germline V gene has CDR1 SGDLS and CDR2 YYNGEE. The germline V and J ends were trimmed by 0 bases and 8 bases, with 17 bases remaining between them. The CDR3 DNA reads as TGTGCCAGCAGCGTAGAAAAGGAAACCTTGGGGGGCTACACCTTC. Its translation: CASSVEKETLGGYTF.

This chain links TRBV7-2 with TRBJ2-3; weak D call: TRBD1 (6 bases). With 3 bases removed from V and 1 base from J, the gap between germline ends came to 8 bases. The CDR3 covers 14 residues. CDR1 and CDR2 from the germline V gene are SGHTA and FQGNSA. CDR3 DNA: TGTGCCAGCAGCTTCGGACAGCGCACAGATACGCAGTATTTT. Protein product: CASSFGQRTDTQYF.

This clone has only a few counts. The chain recombines TRBV29-1 with TRBJ2-1; 8 nucleotides line up with TRBD2. This CDR3 comprises 13 residues. The germline V gene encodes CDR1 SQVTM and CDR2 ANQGSEA. V lost 4 bases and J lost 4; bases outside the gene matches: 3. The CDR3: CSVALAEYNEQFF. The CDR3 bases are TGCAGCGTTGCACTAGCGGAATACAATGAGCAGTTCTTC.